The entry that follows covers one T cell receptor beta chain sequence. The data stem from a study of blood T cell repertoires in COVID-19. Study context: Researchers got acute and convalescent COVID-19 samples from the United States, Italy and Spain. PBMCs, B-cell-depleted T cells, or T cells were the source of the cDNA or gDNA that made up the material.

This CDR3 has 17 amino acids. Losses at the gene ends were 1 base for V and 1 base for J; bases not matched to a gene: 8. Per the study methods: By means of reference gene primer amplification, nucleated cell counts were estimated. Assay: immunoSEQ multiplex PCR; the TCRdb copy retains only in-frame clones and omits some. Clonal size and the V and J genes are those of that table, whereas D and trimming came from the DNA. The sample holds fewer than 120,000 clones, 70% to 80% seen once. The rearrangement uses TRBV5-3 and TRBJ1-5; 7 bases match TRBD1. TRBV5-3 is reported as an ORF; its role is uncertain. The TCR comes from a woman in her fifties or sixties with acute or convalescent COVID-19. Sequences were obtained from peripheral blood. The CDR3 coding sequence is TGTGCCAGAAGCTTGACAGGGGTGAAGGTAAGCAATCAGCCCCAGCATTTT. This gives the protein CARSLTGVKVSNQPQHF.